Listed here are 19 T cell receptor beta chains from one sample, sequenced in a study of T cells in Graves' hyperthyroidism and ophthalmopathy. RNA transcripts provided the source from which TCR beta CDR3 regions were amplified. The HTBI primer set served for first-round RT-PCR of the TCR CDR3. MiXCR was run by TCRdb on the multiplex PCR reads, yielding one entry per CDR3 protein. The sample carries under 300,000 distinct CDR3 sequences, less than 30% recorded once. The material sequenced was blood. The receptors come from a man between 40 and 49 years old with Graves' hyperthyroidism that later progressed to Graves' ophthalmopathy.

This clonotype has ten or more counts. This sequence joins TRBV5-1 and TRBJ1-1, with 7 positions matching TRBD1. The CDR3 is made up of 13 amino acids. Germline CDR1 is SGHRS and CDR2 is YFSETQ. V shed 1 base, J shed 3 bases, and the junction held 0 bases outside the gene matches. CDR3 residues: CASSLTGDTEAFF. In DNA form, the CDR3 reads TGCGCCAGCAGCTTGACAGGGGACACTGAAGCTTTCTTT.

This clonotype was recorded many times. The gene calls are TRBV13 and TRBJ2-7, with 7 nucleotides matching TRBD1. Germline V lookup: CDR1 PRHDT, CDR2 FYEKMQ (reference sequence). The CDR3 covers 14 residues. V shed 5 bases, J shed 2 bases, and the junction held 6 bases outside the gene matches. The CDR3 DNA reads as TGTGCCAGCAGCCATTCCAGGGGGACCTACGAGCAGTACTTC. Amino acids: CASSHSRGTYEQYF.

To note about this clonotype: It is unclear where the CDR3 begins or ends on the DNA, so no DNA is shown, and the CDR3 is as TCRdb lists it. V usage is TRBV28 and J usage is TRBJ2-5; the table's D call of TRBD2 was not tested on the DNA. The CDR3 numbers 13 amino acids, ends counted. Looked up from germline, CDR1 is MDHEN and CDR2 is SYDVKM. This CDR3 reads CASSSSEAVTQYF.

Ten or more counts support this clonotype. CDR3 nucleotide sequence: TGTGCCAGCACAAAATCAGGGTTCACTGAAGCTTTCTTT. Translation gives CASTKSGFTEAFF. This chain uses TRBV15 with TRBJ1-1; TRBD1 might be the D (5 bases). The length of the CDR3 is 13 residues. Germline CDR1 reads LNHNV; CDR2 reads YYDKDF (reference sequence). The ends were cut back, 10 bases at V and 4 bases at J, with 16 bases in the middle.

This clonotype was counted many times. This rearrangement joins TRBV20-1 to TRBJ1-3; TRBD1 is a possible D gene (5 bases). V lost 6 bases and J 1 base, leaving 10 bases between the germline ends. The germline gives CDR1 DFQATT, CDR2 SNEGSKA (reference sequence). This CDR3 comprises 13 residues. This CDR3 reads CSAERGSGNTIYF. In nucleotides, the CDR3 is TGCAGTGCGGAGAGGGGTTCTGGAAACACCATATATTTT.

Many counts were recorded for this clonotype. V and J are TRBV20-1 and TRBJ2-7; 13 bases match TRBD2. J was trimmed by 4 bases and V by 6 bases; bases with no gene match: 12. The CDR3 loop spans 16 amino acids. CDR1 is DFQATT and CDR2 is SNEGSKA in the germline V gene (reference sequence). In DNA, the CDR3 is TGCAGTGCCGAAGGGACTAGCGGGAATTCAGCGTACGAGCAGTACTTC. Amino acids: CSAEGTSGNSAYEQYF.

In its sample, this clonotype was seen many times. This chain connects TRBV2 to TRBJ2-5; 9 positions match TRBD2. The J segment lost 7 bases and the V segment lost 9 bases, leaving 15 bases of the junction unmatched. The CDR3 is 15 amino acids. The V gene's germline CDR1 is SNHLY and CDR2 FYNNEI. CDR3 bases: TGTGCCAGTAGGACTAGCGTGGAGCTGGAAGGGACCCAGTACTTC. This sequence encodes CASRTSVELEGTQYF.

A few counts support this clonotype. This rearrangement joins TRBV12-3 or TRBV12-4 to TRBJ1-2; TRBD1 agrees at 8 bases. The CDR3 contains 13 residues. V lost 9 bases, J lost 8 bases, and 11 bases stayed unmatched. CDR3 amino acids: CASHLGQGGGYTF. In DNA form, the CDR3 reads TGTGCCAGTCACCTCGGACAGGGTGGAGGCTACACCTTC.

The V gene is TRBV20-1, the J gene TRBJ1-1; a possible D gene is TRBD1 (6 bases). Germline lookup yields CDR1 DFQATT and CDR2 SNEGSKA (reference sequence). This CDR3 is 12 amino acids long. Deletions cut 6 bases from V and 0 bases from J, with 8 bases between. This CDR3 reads CSAGQLNTEAFF. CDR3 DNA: TGCAGTGCCGGACAGCTGAACACTGAAGCTTTCTTT.

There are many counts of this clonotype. CDR3 DNA sequence: TGTGCCAGTAGTATACCAGGACAGGCGACTTATGGCTACACCTTC. It codes for CASSIPGQATYGYTF. The chain links TRBV19 to TRBJ1-2; TRBD1 agrees at 7 bases. Germline V lookup: CDR1 LNHDA, CDR2 SQIVND (reference sequence). V gave up 2 bases and J gave up 5 bases; unmatched junction bases: 8. CDR3 length equals 15 residues. Full variable domain (rest looked up from reference TRBV19 and TRBJ1-2): DGGITQSPKYLFRKEGQNVTLSCEQNLNHDAMYWYRQDPGQGLRLIYYSQIVNDFQKGDIAEGYSVSREKKESFPLTVTSAQKNPTAFYLCASSIPGQATYGYTFGSGTRLTVV.

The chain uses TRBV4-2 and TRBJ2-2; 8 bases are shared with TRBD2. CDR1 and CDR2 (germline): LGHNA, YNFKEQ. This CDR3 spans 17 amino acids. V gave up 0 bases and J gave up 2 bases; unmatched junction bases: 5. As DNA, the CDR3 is TGTGCCAGCAGCCAAGATTTACTAGCGGATAACACCGGGGAGCTGTTTTTT. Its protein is CASSQDLLADNTGELFF.

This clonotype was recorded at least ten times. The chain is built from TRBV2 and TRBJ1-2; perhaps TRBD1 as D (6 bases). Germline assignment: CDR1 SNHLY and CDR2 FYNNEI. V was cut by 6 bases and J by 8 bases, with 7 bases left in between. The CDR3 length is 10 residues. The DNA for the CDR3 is TGTGCCAGCAGGGGGGCCGGCTACACCTTC. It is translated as CASRGAGYTF.

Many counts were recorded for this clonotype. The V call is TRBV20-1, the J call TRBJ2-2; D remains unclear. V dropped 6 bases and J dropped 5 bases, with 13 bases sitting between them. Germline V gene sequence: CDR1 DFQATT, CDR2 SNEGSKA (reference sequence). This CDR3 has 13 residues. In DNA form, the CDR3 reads TGCAGTGCCAGGAGTGGGGAAACCGGGGAGCTGTTTTTT. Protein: CSARSGETGELFF.

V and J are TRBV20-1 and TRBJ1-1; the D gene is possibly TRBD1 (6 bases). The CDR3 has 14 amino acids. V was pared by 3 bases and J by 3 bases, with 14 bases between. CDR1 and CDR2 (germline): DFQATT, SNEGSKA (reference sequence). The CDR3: CSASMTGRDTEAFF. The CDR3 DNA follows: TGCAGTGCTAGTATGACAGGCAGGGACACTGAAGCTTTCTTT.

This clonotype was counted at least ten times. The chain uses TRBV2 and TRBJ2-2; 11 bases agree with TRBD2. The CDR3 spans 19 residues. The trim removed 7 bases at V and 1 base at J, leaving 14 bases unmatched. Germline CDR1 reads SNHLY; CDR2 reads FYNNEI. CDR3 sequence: CASIPDPASGRRNTGELFF. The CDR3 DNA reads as TGTGCCAGCATCCCCGACCCAGCTAGCGGGAGGCGGAACACCGGGGAGCTGTTTTTT. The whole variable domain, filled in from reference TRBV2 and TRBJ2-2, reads EPEVTQTPSHQVTQMGQEVILRCVPISNHLYFYWYRQILGQKVEFLVSFYNNEISEKSEIFDDQFSVERPDGSNFTLKIRSTKLEDSAMYFCASIPDPASGRRNTGELFFGEGSRLTVL.

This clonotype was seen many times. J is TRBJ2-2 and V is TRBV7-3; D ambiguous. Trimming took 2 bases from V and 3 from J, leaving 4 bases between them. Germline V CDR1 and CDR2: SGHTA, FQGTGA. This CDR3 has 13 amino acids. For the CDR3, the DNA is TGTGCCAGCAGCTTAGAATACACCGGGGAGCTGTTTTTT. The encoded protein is CASSLEYTGELFF.

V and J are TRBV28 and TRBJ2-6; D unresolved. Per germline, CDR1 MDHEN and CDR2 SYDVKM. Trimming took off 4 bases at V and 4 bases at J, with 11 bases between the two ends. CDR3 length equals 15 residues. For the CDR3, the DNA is TGTGCCAGCAGTTCCCTCGGGCGGGGGGCCAACGTCCTGACTTTC. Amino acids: CASSSLGRGANVLTF.

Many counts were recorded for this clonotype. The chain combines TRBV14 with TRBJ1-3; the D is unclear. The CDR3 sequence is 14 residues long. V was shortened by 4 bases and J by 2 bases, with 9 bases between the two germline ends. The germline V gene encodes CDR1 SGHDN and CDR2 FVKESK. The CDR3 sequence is CASSPLEAGNTIYF. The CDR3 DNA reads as TGTGCCAGCAGCCCATTGGAGGCTGGAAACACCATATATTTT.

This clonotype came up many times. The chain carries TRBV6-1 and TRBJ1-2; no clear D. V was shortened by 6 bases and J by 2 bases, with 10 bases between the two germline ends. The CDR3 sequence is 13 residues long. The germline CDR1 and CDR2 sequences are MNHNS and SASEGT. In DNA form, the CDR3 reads TGTGCCAGCAGCCAGTTCGGGAACTATGGCTACACCTTC. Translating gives CASSQFGNYGYTF.